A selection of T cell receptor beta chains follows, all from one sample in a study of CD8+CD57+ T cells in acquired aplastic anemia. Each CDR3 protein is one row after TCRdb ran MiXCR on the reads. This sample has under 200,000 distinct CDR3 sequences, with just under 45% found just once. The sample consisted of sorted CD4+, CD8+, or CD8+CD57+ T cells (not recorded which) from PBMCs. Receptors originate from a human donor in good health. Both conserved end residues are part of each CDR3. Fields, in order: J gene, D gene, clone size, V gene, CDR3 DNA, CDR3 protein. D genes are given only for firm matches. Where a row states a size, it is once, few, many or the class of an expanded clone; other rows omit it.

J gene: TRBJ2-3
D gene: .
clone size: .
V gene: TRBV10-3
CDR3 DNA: TGTGCCATCAGGGGGGTAGATACGCAGTATTTT
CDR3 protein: CAIRGVDTQYF

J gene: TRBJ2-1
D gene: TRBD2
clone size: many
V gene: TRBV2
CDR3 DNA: TGTGCCAGCGGACAGGAGGTAGCGGGAGGCAATGAGCAGTTCTTC
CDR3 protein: CASGQEVAGGNEQFF

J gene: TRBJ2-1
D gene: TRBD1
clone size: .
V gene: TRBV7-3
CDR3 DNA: TGTGCCAGCAGCCTCACATGGACAGGGGGGAATGAGCAGTTCTTC
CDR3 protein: CASSLTWTGGNEQFF

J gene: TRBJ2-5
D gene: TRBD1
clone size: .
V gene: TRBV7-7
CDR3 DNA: TGTGCTAGCAGCCCGGGACAGGGTGGGGAGACCCAGTACTTC
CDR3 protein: CASSPGQGGETQYF

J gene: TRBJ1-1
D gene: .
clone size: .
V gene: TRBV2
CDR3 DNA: TGTGCCAGCCTGACAGATCTCAACACTGAAGCTTTCTTT
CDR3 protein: CASLTDLNTEAFF

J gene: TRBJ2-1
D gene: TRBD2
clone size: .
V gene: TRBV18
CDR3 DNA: TGTGCCAGCTCACCAGGTATTAGCGGGAGTTTCTACAATGAGCAGTTCTTC
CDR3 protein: CASSPGISGSFYNEQFF

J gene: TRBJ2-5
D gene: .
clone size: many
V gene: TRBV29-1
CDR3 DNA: TGCAGCGTTGAAACGGCTAGCGAAAAACTGAGGGAGACCCAGTACTTC
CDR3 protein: CSVETASEKLRETQYF

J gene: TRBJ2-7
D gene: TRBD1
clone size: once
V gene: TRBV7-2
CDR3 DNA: TGTGCCAGCAGCTGGACAGGGACGTCCTACGAGCAGTACTTC
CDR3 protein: CASSWTGTSYEQYF

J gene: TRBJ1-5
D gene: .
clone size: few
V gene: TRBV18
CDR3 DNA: TGTGCCAGCTCACCACGTCGGGGCAATCAGCCCCAGCATTTT
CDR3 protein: CASSPRRGNQPQHF

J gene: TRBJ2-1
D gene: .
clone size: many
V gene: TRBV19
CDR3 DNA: TGTGCCAGTAGTATAGGGCAGGGAGAGGCCTACAATGAGCAGTTCTTC
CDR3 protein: CASSIGQGEAYNEQFF

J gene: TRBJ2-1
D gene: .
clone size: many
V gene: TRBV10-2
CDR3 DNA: TGCGCCAGCAGTGAGAGGTCTGGGGCGATGCGGGGTGGTGGACACAGCAATGAGCAGTTCTTC
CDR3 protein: CASSERSGAMRGGGHSNEQFF

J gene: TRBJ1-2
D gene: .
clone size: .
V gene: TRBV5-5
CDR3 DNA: TGTGCCAGCAGCTTCCCAAACACGGGCTATGGCTACACCTTC
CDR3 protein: CASSFPNTGYGYTF

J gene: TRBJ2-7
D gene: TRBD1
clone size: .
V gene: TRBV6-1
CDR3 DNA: TGTGCCAGTACGACAGGGGGCGCCTACGAGCAGTACTTC
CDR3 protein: CASTTGGAYEQYF

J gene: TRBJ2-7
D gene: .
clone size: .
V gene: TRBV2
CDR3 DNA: TGTGCCAGCAGGGGGCAATGGGGGGAGCAGTACTTC
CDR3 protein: CASRGQWGEQYF

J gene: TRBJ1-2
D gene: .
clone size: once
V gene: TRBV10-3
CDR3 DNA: TGTGCCATCAAAGGAGACAGCGACTATGGCTACACCTTC
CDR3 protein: CAIKGDSDYGYTF

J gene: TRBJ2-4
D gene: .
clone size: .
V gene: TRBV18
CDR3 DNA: TGTGCCAGCCAGGCGGGGCACACAGGCAAAAGCATTCAGTACTTC
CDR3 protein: CASQAGHTGKSIQYF

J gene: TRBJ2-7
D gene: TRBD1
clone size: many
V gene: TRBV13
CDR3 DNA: TGTGCCAGCAGCTTACCCGGGACAGGTCGCTACGAGCAGTACTTC
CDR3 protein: CASSLPGTGRYEQYF

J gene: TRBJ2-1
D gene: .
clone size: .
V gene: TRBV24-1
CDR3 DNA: TGTGCCACCAGTTCCGACACATGGCCATACAATGAGCAGTTCTTC
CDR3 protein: CATSSDTWPYNEQFF

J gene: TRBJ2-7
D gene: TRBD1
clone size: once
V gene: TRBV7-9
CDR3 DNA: TGTGCCAGCAGCCCCACAGGGGGACTGCCTTACGAGCAGTACTTC
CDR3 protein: CASSPTGGLPYEQYF

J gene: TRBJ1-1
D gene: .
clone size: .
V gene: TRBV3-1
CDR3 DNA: TGTGCCAGCACCTCGATGTCCGACATGAACACTGAAGCTTTCTTT
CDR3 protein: CASTSMSDMNTEAFF

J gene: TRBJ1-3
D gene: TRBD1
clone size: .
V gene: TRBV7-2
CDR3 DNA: TGTGCCAGCAGCTCGACAGGGGCAGGAAACACCATATATTTT
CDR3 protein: CASSSTGAGNTIYF

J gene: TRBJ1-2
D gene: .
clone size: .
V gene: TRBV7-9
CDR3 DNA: TGTGCCAGCAGCCATACGAACTATGGCTACACCTTC
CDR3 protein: CASSHTNYGYTF

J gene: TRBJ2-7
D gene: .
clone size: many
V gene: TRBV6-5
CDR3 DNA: TGTGCCAGCAGTTACTCCTCTTGGACCCCCGGAGTGGGGCAGTACTTC
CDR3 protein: CASSYSSWTPGVGQYF

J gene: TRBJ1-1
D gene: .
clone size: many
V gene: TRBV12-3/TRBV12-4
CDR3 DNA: TGTGCCAGCAGTTTAGCTGAGGGGCGCTCAGCTTTCTTT
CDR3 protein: CASSLAEGRSAFF

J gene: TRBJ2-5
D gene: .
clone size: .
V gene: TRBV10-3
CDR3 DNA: TGTGCCATCAGTGGCGGAGAGGGGACCGAGACCCAGTACTTC
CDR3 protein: CAISGGEGTETQYF

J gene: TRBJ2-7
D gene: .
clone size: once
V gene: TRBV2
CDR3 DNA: TGTGCCAGCACCACCTCGTTGGGAGGAGCCTACGAGCAGTACTTC
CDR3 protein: CASTTSLGGAYEQYF

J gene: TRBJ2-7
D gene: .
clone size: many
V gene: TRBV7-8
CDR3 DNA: TGTGCCAGCAGCTTCGCAGCCGGCGAGCAGTACTTC
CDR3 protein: CASSFAAGEQYF

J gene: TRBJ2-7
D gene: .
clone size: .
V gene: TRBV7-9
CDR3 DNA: TGTGCCAGCAGCTTAGACCCCCATGGCGAGCAGTACTTC
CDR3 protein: CASSLDPHGEQYF

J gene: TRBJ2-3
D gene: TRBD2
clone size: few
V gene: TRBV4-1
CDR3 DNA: TGCGCCAGCAGCCGACGATCTAGCGGGGGCACAGATACGCAGTATTTT
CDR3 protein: CASSRRSSGGTDTQYF

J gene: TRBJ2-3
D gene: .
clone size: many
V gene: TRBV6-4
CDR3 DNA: TGTGCCAGCAGTGGGGAGATCACAGATACGCAGTATTTT
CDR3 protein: CASSGEITDTQYF

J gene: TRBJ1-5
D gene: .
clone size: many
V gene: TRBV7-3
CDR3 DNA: TGTGCCAGCAGCTCCTCCCGCAATCAGCCCCAGCATTTT
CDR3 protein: CASSSSRNQPQHF

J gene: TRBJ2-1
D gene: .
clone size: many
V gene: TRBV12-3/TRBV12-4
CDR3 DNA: TGTGCCAGCAACAGTCCGGGGGAGCAGTTCTTC
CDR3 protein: CASNSPGEQFF

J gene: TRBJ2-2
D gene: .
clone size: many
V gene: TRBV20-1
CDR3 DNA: TGCAGTGCTCCCGGTGCTGGGGAGCGCGGCACCGGGGAGCTGTTTTTT
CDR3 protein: CSAPGAGERGTGELFF

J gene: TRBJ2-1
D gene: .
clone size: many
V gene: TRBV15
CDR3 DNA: TGTGCCACCAGCAGAGATCCCTATGAGCAGTTCTTC
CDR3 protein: CATSRDPYEQFF

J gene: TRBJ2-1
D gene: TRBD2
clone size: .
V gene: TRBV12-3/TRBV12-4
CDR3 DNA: TGTGCCAGCAGTTTAAGACTAGCGGCGAATGAGCAGTTCTTC
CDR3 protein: CASSLRLAANEQFF

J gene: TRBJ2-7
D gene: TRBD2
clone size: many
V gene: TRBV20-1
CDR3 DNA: TGCAGTGCTTCCTCCCCGGGACGGGGGGGAGAGCAGTACTTC
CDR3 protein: CSASSPGRGGEQYF

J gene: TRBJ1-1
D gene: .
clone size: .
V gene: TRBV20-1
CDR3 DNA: TGCAGTGCTAGATCGGGGGACACTGAAGCTTTCTTT
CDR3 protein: CSARSGDTEAFF

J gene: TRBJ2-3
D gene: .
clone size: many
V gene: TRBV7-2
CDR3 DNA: TGTGCCAGCAGTAAAGGGGGTTATAGCACAGATACGCAGTATTTT
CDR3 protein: CASSKGGYSTDTQYF

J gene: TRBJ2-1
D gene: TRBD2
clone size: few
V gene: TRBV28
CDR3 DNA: TGTGCCAGCAGCTCTAGCGGGAGTCGCAATGAGCAGTTCTTC
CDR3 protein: CASSSSGSRNEQFF

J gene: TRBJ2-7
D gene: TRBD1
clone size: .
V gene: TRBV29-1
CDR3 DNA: TGCAGCGTTGGACAGGGAGAGGTCGAGCAGTACTTC
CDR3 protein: CSVGQGEVEQYF

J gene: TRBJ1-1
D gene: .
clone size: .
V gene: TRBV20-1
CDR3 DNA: TGCAGTGCTAGAGTGGAGGGCAGGGGGAACACTGAAGCTTTCTTT
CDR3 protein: CSARVEGRGNTEAFF

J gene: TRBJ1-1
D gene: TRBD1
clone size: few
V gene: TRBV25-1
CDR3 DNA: TGTGCCAGCACGCCCCATGACTACAGGGGTCGGAACACTGAAGCTTTCTTT
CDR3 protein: CASTPHDYRGRNTEAFF

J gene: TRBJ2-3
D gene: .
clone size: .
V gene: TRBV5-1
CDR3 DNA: TGCGCCAGCAGCCCTGAGGACAAGGACCCCGATACGCAGTATTTT
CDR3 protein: CASSPEDKDPDTQYF

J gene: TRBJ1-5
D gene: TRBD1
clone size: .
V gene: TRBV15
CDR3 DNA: TGTGCCACCAGCGTTGGGAGAGGGGGCGGACAGCCCCAGCATTTT
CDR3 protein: CATSVGRGGGQPQHF

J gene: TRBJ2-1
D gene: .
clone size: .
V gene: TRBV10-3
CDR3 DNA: TGTGCCAGCAGTTACGGGGGCCGCTACAATGAGCAGTTCTTC
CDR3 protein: CASSYGGRYNEQFF

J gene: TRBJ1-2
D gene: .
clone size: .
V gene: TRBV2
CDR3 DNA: TGTGCCAGCATCTGGTCCGTAAATGGCTACACCTTC
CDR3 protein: CASIWSVNGYTF

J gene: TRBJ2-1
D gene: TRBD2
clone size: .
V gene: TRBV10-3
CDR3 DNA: TGTGCCATCAGTGAGTCTCCGACTAGCGGGGGGGTTGAGCAGTTCTTC
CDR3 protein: CAISESPTSGGVEQFF

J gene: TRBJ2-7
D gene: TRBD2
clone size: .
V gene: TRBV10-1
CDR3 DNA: TGCGCCAGCAGTGACCCTAAGACTAGCGGGGGCCCCTACGAGCAGTACTTC
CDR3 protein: CASSDPKTSGGPYEQYF

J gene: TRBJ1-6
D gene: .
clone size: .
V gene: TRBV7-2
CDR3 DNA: TGTGCCAGCAGCTTATGGGCGCGATCACCCCTCCACTTT
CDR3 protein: CASSLWARSPLHF

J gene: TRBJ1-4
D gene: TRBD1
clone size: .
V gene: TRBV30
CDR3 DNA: TGTGCCTGGAGTGTACTAGGACAGGGGTTTGAAAAACTGTTTTTT
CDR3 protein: CAWSVLGQGFEKLFF

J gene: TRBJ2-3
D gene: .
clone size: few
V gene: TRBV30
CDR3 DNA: TGTGCCTGGACACAGGGAATTACAGATACGCAGTATTTT
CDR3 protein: CAWTQGITDTQYF

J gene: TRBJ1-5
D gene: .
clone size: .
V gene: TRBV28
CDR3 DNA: TGTGCCAGCAGTTCTCATGGGGGCGATCAGCCCCAGCATTTT
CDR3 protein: CASSSHGGDQPQHF

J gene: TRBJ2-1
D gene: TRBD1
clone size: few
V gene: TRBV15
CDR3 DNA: TGTGCCACCAGCAGGGACAGGGGTTCCTACAATGAGCAGTTCTTC
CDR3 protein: CATSRDRGSYNEQFF